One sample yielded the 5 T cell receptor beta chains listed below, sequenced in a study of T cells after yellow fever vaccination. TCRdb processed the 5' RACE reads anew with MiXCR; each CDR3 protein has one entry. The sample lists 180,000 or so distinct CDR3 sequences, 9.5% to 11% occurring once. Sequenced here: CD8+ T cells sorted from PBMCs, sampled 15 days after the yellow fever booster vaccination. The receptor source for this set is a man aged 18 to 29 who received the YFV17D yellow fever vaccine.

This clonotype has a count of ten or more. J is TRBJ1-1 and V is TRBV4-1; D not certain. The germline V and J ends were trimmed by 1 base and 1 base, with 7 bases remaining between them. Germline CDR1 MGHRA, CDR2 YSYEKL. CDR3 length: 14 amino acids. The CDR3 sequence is CASSQVSENTEAFF. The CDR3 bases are TGCGCCAGCAGCCAAGTGTCCGAGAACACTGAAGCTTTCTTT.

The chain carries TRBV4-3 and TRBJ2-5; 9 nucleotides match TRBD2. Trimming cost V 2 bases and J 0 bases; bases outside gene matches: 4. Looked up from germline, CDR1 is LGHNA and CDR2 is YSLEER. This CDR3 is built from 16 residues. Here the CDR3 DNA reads TGCGCCAGCAGCCAAAGGAGCGGGGGGTACCAAGAGACCCAGTACTTC. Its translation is CASSQRSGGYQETQYF.

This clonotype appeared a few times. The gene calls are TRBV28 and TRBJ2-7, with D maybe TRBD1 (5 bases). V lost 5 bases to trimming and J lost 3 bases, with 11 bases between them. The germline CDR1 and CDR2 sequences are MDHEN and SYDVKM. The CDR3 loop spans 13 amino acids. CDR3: CASSQGSHYEQYV. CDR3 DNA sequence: TGTGCCAGCAGTCAGGGTTCCCACTACGAGCAGTACGTC.

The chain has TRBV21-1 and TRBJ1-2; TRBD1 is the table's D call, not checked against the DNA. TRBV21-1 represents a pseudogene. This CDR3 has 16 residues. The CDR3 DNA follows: TGTGCCAGCAGCAAAAAGTCTGTGATGTCGCCCTTACGCTACACCTTC. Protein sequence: CASSKKSVMSPLRYTF.

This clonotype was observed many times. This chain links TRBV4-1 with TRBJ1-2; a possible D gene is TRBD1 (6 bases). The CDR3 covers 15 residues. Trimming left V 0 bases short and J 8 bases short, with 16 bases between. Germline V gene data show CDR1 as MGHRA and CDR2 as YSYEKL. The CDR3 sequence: CASSQDLGGLGGYTF. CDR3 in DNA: TGCGCCAGCAGCCAAGATCTAGGGGGTTTAGGCGGCTACACCTTC.